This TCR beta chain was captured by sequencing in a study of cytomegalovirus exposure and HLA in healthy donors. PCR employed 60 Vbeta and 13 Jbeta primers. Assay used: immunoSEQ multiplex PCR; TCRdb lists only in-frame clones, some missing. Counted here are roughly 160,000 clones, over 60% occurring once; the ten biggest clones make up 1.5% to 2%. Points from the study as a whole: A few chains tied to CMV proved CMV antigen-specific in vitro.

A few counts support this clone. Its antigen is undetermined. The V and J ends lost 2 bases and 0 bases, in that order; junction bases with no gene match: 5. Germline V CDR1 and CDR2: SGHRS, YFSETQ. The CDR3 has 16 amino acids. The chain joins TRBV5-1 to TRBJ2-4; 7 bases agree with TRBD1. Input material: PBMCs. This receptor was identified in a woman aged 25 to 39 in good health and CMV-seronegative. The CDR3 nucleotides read TGCGCCAGCAGCTTAGGGGACAGCCTAGCCAAAAACATTCAGTACTTC. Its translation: CASSLGDSLAKNIQYF.